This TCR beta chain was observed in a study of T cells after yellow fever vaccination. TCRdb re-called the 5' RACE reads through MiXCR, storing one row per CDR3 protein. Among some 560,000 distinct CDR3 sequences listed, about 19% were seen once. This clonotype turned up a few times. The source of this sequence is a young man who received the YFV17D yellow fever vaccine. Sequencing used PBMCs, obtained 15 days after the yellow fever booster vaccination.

The CDR3 reads CASSYASGRFPEQFF. In DNA, the CDR3 is TGTGCCAGCAGTTACGCTAGCGGGAGATTCCCTGAGCAGTTCTTC. V and J are TRBV6-5 and TRBJ2-1; the match to TRBD2 covers 10 bases. Germline CDR1 reads MNHEY; CDR2 reads SVGAGI. V lost 2 bases to trimming and J lost 9 bases; unmatched junction nucleotides: 7. The CDR3 loop spans 15 amino acids.